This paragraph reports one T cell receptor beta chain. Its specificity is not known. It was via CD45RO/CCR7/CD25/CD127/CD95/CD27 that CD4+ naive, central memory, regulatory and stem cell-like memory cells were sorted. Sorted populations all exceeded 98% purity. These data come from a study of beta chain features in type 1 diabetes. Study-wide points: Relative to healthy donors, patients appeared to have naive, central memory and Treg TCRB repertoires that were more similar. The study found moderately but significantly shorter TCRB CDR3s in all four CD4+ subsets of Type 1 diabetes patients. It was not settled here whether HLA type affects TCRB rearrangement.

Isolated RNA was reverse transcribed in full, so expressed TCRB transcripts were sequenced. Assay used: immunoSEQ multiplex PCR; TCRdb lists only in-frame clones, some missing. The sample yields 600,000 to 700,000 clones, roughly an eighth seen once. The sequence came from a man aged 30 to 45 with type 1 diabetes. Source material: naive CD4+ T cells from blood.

CDR3 protein: CASSLQHSNQPQHF. The CDR3 coding sequence is TGTGCCAGCAGCTTACAGCATAGCAATCAGCCCCAGCATTTT. The rearrangement links TRBV7-2 to TRBJ1-5; no clear D. V lost 2 bases and J 0 bases, leaving 5 bases between the germline ends. From germline, CDR1 is SGHTA and CDR2 FQGNSA. This CDR3 spans 14 amino acids.